The 21 T cell receptor beta chains presented below share a single source sample, sequenced in a study of beta chain features in type 1 diabetes. The authors reverse transcribed all of the isolated RNA, so sequencing captured expressed TCRB transcripts. The repertoire was sequenced with immunoSEQ multiplex PCR; TCRdb's copy has only in-frame clones and lacks some. The sample lists hundreds of thousands of clones; around 68% were seen once. Sample: naive CD4+ T cells from blood. These receptors were obtained from a man aged 25 to 45 in good health.

The gene calls are TRBV30 and TRBJ2-3; D unresolved. Trimming took off 0 bases at V and 3 bases at J, with 7 bases between the two ends. The V gene's germline CDR1 is GTSNPN and CDR2 SVGIG (reference sequence). The CDR3 has 13 amino acids. Here the CDR3 reads CAWSVGYTDTQYF. Here the CDR3 DNA reads TGTGCCTGGAGTGTGGGGTATACAGATACGCAGTATTTT.

V usage is TRBV15 and J usage is TRBJ2-1, with 11 positions matching TRBD2. From germline, CDR1 is LNHNV and CDR2 YYDKDF (reference sequence). V shed 0 bases and J 10 bases; nucleotides not matched to a gene: 2. The CDR3 totals 14 residues. CDR3 bases: TGTGCCACCAGCAGAGAACTAGCGGGAGCGGAGCAGTTCTTC. The encoded protein is CATSRELAGAEQFF.

The rearrangement joins TRBV30 to TRBJ2-7, with TRBD2 identical over 8 bases. Germline CDR1 reads GTSNPN; CDR2 reads SVGIG (reference sequence). The CDR3 has 14 amino acids. Trimming removed 5 bases from V and 2 bases from J; junction bases left unmatched: 8. The CDR3 DNA reads as TGTGCCTGGTCGACTAGCGCGAACACCTACGAGCAGTACTTC. Residues: CAWSTSANTYEQYF. Using reference TRBV30 and TRBJ2-7 for the parts outside the CDR3, the full variable domain is SQTIHQWPATLVQPVGSPLSLECTVEGTSNPNLYWYRQAAGRGLQLLFYSVGIGQISSEVPQNLSASRPQDRQFILSSKKLLLSDSGFYLCAWSTSANTYEQYFGPGTRLTVT.

This clone was seen a single time. The chain employs TRBV7-8 and TRBJ1-2; D unresolved. CDR1 is SGHVS, CDR2 FQNEAQ, per germline. The CDR3 spans 12 residues. Trimming took 5 bases from V and 4 from J, leaving 8 bases between them. CDR3 residues: CASSRESYGYTF. The DNA of the CDR3 is TGTGCCAGCAGCCGGGAGTCCTATGGCTACACCTTC.

This clone has only a few counts. For the CDR3, the DNA is TGTGCCAGCAGTTTAGTAGGGGGTAGCAATCAGCCCCAGCATTTT. Protein: CASSLVGGSNQPQHF. The V and J genes are TRBV27 and TRBJ1-5; D is possibly TRBD1 (6 bases). Per germline, CDR1 MNHEY and CDR2 SMNVEV (reference sequence). This CDR3 region has 15 residues. The V and J ends lost 2 bases and 0 bases respectively, with 8 bases between them.

The rearrangement links TRBV2 to TRBJ1-6; TRBD1 matches 7 bases. The V segment lost 6 bases and the J segment 8 bases; nucleotides outside the gene matches: 4. This CDR3 has 13 amino acids. Germline-derived CDR1 and CDR2 are SNHLY and FYNNEI. CDR3 region: CASRGQADSPLHF. The DNA of the CDR3 is TGTGCCAGCAGAGGACAGGCAGATTCACCCCTCCACTTT.

The V and J genes are TRBV30 and TRBJ1-1, with D tentatively TRBD1 (6 bases). Germline CDR1 is GTSNPN and CDR2 is SVGIG (reference sequence). The CDR3 contains 17 residues. V was clipped by 4 bases and J by 2 bases, with 23 bases between them. The CDR3 bases are TGTGCCTGGAACCCAGGCCGCATGGAGGGGGGAAACACTGAAGCTTTCTTT. Protein: CAWNPGRMEGGNTEAFF.

This clone showed up just a few times. This chain uses TRBV30 with TRBJ1-4; D is perhaps TRBD1 (5 bases). Per germline, CDR1 GTSNPN and CDR2 SVGIG (reference sequence). V was pared by 0 bases and J by 4 bases, with 12 bases between. This CDR3 comprises 15 residues. CDR3 protein: CAWSVLKQVNEKLFF. CDR3 bases: TGTGCCTGGAGTGTACTGAAACAGGTTAATGAAAAACTGTTTTTT. The variable domain in full, completed from reference TRBV30 and TRBJ1-4, reads SQTIHQWPATLVQPVGSPLSLECTVEGTSNPNLYWYRQAAGRGLQLLFYSVGIGQISSEVPQNLSASRPQDRQFILSSKKLLLSDSGFYLCAWSVLKQVNEKLFFGSGTQLSVL.

V usage is TRBV29-1 and J usage is TRBJ2-3; 7 positions agree with TRBD2. The CDR3 contains 13 residues. Germline values: CDR1 SQVTM, CDR2 ANQGSEA. Trimming at V came to 6 bases and at J to 0 bases, leaving 3 bases not matched to a gene. The CDR3 is CSVLAVSTDTQYF. DNA of the CDR3: TGCAGCGTCCTAGCGGTTAGCACAGATACGCAGTATTTT.

The chain is built from TRBV9 and TRBJ2-5, with 7 bases matching TRBD2. Germline lookup yields CDR1 SGDLS and CDR2 YYNGEE. The CDR3 consists of 14 residues. V lost 0 bases to trimming and J lost 5 bases; unmatched junction nucleotides: 4. The CDR3 DNA reads TGTGCCAGCAGCGTAGAACTAGCGACGGAGACCCAGTACTTC. Its protein product is CASSVELATETQYF.

This clone was recorded once. The rearrangement joins TRBV29-1 to TRBJ2-1; 8 nucleotides agree with TRBD2. Looked up from germline, CDR1 is SQVTM and CDR2 is ANQGSEA. The CDR3 is 14 amino acids. V shed 8 bases and J 10 bases; nucleotides not matched to a gene: 16. The CDR3 DNA reads as TGCAGCTCCTTAGCGGGATTCAGCCGGGGGGAGCAGTTCTTC. Translation gives CSSLAGFSRGEQFF.

This clone was seen just once. The gene calls are TRBV19 and TRBJ2-3, with no clear D. Germline values: CDR1 LNHDA, CDR2 SQIVND (reference sequence). The CDR3 loop spans 14 amino acids. The germline V and J ends were trimmed by 3 bases and 4 bases, with 11 bases remaining between them. CDR3 loop: CASSIGMVADTQYF. DNA of the CDR3: TGTGCCAGTAGTATCGGCATGGTGGCAGATACGCAGTATTTT.

The rearrangement links TRBV5-4 to TRBJ2-6, with D uncertain. V shed 4 bases and J shed 1 base, with 9 bases lying between them. In germline, CDR1 is SGHNT, CDR2 YYREEE (reference sequence). This CDR3 comprises 15 residues. The CDR3 protein is CASSLLDSGANVLTF. The CDR3 DNA sequence: TGTGCCAGCAGCCTATTGGATTCTGGGGCCAACGTCCTGACTTTC.

The gene calls are TRBV25-1 and TRBJ2-3; TRBD1 is a possible D gene (6 bases). V lost 3 bases to trimming and J lost 2 bases, with 12 bases between them. Germline CDR1 and CDR2: MGHDK and SYGVNS. CDR3 size: 15 residues. The chain's CDR3 is CASSDPGHITDTQYF. CDR3 nucleotide sequence: TGTGCCAGCAGTGACCCGGGACATATCACAGATACGCAGTATTTT.

The CDR3 sequence is CAIQTGTTDTQYF. Written as DNA, the CDR3 is TGTGCCATACAGACAGGGACCACAGATACGCAGTATTTT. This chain links TRBV5-4 with TRBJ2-3, with 7 bases fitting TRBD1. The CDR3 runs 13 residues. Germline lookup yields CDR1 SGHNT and CDR2 YYREEE (reference sequence). V was clipped by 9 bases and J by 2 bases; unmatched bases: 6.

The chain employs TRBV18 and TRBJ1-1; D unresolved. The CDR3 sequence is 13 residues long. CDR1 KGHSH and CDR2 LQKENI come from the germline V gene. V shed 2 bases and J shed 1 base, with 5 bases lying between them. This chain's CDR3 is CASSPGTNTEAFF. CDR3 sequence (DNA): TGTGCCAGCTCACCAGGCACGAACACTGAAGCTTTCTTT.

Remarks on this clone: The sample contains more than one DNA sequence encoding this CDR3. The chain uses TRBV20-1 and TRBJ2-5, with no clear D. Germline-derived CDR1 and CDR2 are DFQATT and SNEGSKA (reference sequence). Trimming took 1 base from V and 3 from J, leaving 3 bases between them. CDR3 length: 11 residues. For the CDR3, the DNA is TGCAGTGCTAGAGTGGAAGAGACCCAGTACTTC. Translating it yields CSARVEETQYF.

The V gene is TRBV28, the J gene TRBJ2-7; TRBD2 aligns across 7 bases. CDR1 and CDR2 (germline): MDHEN, SYDVKM. The V gene end was trimmed by 7 bases and the J gene end by 6 bases; junction bases not matched to a gene: 18. This CDR3 has 16 residues. The CDR3 reads CASTKTPGYWGGEQYF. The CDR3 nucleotides are TGTGCCAGCACTAAAACCCCGGGATACTGGGGGGGCGAGCAGTACTTC. Supplemented by reference TRBV28 and TRBJ2-7, the full variable domain reads DVKVTQSSRYLVKRTGEKVFLECVQDMDHENMFWYRQDPGLGLRLIYFSYDVKMKEKGDIPEGYSVSREKKERFSLILESASTNQTSMYLCASTKTPGYWGGEQYFGPGTRLTVT.

The J gene is TRBJ2-7, the V gene TRBV28; D remains ambiguous. Deletions cut 6 bases from V and 7 bases from J, with 22 bases between. CDR3 length: 15 residues. Germline V gene sequence: CDR1 MDHEN, CDR2 SYDVKM. The CDR3 DNA reads TGTGCCAGCAGCGACGCAAAGAGAACGGCTCCGGAGCAGTACTTC. As protein: CASSDAKRTAPEQYF.

This clone was seen a few times. This chain joins TRBV29-1 and TRBJ2-7, with D uncertain. The CDR3 totals 12 residues. CDR1 and CDR2 (germline): SQVTM, ANQGSEA. Trimming shortened V by 4 bases and J by 0 bases, and 7 bases separated the two germline ends. The CDR3 here is CSVVGVSYEQYF. The CDR3 nucleotides read TGCAGCGTTGTTGGCGTCTCCTACGAGCAGTACTTC.

This clone has just one count. This chain joins TRBV7-2 and TRBJ2-7; D may be TRBD1 or TRBD2 (5 bases each). The CDR3 loop spans 17 amino acids. V dropped 3 bases and J dropped 4 bases, with 22 bases sitting between them. Germline CDR1 reads SGHTA; CDR2 reads FQGNSA. In DNA form, the CDR3 reads TGTGCCAGCAGCTTCCCATCAAGGGACGGGCCGAGGTACGAGCAGTACTTC. This codes for CASSFPSRDGPRYEQYF.